This TCR beta chain is drawn from a study of blood T cell repertoires in COVID-19. Sequencing used immunoSEQ multiplex PCR; TCRdb keeps in-frame clones, though not all of them. The data contain about 150,000 clones, roughly 90% of them singletons. V gave up 3 bases and J gave up 1 base, with 10 bases separating them. CDR3 length: 14 amino acids. Germline-derived CDR1 and CDR2 are SGHRS and YFSETQ. This receptor was taken from a man aged 50 to 59 with acute or convalescent COVID-19. The sample consisted of peripheral blood. J is TRBJ1-1 and V is TRBV5-1; no clear D. The CDR3 spells CASSYSNQNTEAFF. The CDR3 coding sequence is TGCGCCAGCAGCTATTCAAATCAGAACACTGAAGCTTTCTTT.